Presented here are 9 T cell receptor beta chains from one specimen sequenced in a study of blood T cell repertoires in COVID-19. Clones were sequenced by immunoSEQ multiplex PCR, and TCRdb holds only the in-frame ones, with some missing. The repertoire holds tens of thousands of clones, with 89% as singletons. Sequencing input: peripheral blood. The receptor set was obtained from a man in his sixties with COVID-19, enrolled during active disease.

The CDR3 region is CASSLSQGNGYTF. The DNA for the CDR3 is TGTGCCAGCAGTTTATCCCAGGGAAATGGCTACACCTTC. The chain recombines TRBV27 with TRBJ1-2; a possible D gene is TRBD1 (5 bases). This CDR3 has 13 amino acids. Germline V gene lookup returns CDR1 MNHEY and CDR2 SMNVEV (reference sequence). V lost 0 bases to trimming and J lost 6 bases, with 8 bases between them.

This chain links TRBV5-1 with TRBJ2-5; no reliable D call. Germline V gives CDR1 SGHRS, CDR2 YFSETQ. The CDR3 totals 14 residues. V was clipped by 4 bases and J by 3 bases, with 13 bases between them. This CDR3 is CASSVLPSKETQYF. The CDR3 bases are TGCGCCAGCAGCGTCCTACCCTCTAAAGAGACCCAGTACTTC.

The chain combines TRBV28 with TRBJ2-2; the D is unclear. The CDR3 extends over 17 amino acids. V was cut by 1 base and J by 2 bases, with 14 bases left in between. Per the germline V gene, CDR1 is MDHEN and CDR2 is SYDVKM. In nucleotides, the CDR3 is TGTGCCAGCAGTTTATTATTCTCCGGGTCCAACACCGGGGAGCTGTTTTTT. This encodes CASSLLFSGSNTGELFF.

The chain uses TRBV11-3 and TRBJ2-7; unclear D gene. The germline V gene has CDR1 SGHNT and CDR2 YENEEA. V dropped 2 bases and J dropped 3 bases, with 11 bases sitting between them. CDR3 length: 14 residues. CDR3 coding DNA: TGTGCCAGCAGCTTATCTCCGGGTAACTACGAGCAGTACTTC. Its translation is CASSLSPGNYEQYF.

The chain combines TRBV3-1 (or the pseudogene TRBV3-2) with TRBJ2-1; 8 bases line up with TRBD1. The V gene's germline CDR1 is LGHDT and CDR2 YNNKEL (reference sequence). J gave up 6 bases and V 1 base, and 2 bases lay outside the gene matches. The CDR3 consists of 14 residues. The CDR3 DNA is TGTGCCAGCAGCCAAGTCAGGGGGCTCAATGAGCAGTTCTTC. Encoded protein: CASSQVRGLNEQFF.

The gene calls are TRBV10-2 and TRBJ2-1; 7 nucleotides match TRBD2. The ends lost 0 bases at V and 5 bases at J; junction bases unmatched: 7. The V gene's germline CDR1 is WSHSY and CDR2 SAAADI. The CDR3 extends over 16 amino acids. The CDR3 nucleotides read TGCGCCAGCAGTGAGTCCTGGCGGGAGTTAGACAATGAGCAGTTCTTC. This translates into CASSESWRELDNEQFF.

This chain uses TRBV5-1 with TRBJ1-2; TRBD1 matches 7 bases. CDR3 length equals 19 residues. J was trimmed by 3 bases and V by 1 base; bases with no gene match: 18. Germline CDR1 is SGHRS and CDR2 is YFSETQ. The CDR3 DNA follows: TGCGCCAGCAGCTTGCCCGGGACAGTATTAGGTGAGGAATACTATGGCTACACCTTC. Translation gives CASSLPGTVLGEEYYGYTF.

The chain joins TRBV4-2 to TRBJ2-3; D perhaps matches TRBD2 (6 bases). The CDR3 spans 17 residues. In germline, CDR1 is LGHNA, CDR2 YNFKEQ. V was pared by 1 base and J by 2 bases, with 16 bases between. The CDR3 DNA sequence: TGTGCCAGCAGCCAAGGGGTCCGGCGGGGAAACACAGATACGCAGTATTTT. Amino acids: CASSQGVRRGNTDTQYF.

The CDR3 spells CASSLFTGTSYEQYF. CDR3 sequence (DNA): TGTGCCAGCAGCTTATTTACAGGGACAAGCTACGAGCAGTACTTC. The chain employs TRBV11-3 and TRBJ2-7; D possibly corresponds to TRBD1 (6 bases). CDR1 and CDR2 (germline): SGHNT, YENEEA. This CDR3 contains 15 residues. Trimming shortened V by 2 bases and J by 3 bases, and 14 bases separated the two germline ends. Complete variable domain (other parts from reference TRBV11-3 and TRBJ2-7): EAGVVQSPRYKIIEKKQPVAFWCNPISGHNTLYWYLQNLGQGPELLIRYENEEAVDDSQLPKDRFSAERLKGVDSTLKIQPAELGDSAVYLCASSLFTGTSYEQYFGPGTRLTVT.